The 24 T cell receptor beta chains given below trace back to one sample, sequenced in a study of blood T cell repertoires in COVID-19. Assay: immunoSEQ multiplex PCR; the TCRdb copy retains only in-frame clones and omits some. The table includes some 28,000 clones, roughly nine tenths detected once. The source material was peripheral blood. The source of these receptors is a human donor in a cohort sampled during active COVID-19.

J is TRBJ2-2 and V is TRBV7-6; the match to TRBD2 covers 8 bases. Germline values: CDR1 SGHVS, CDR2 FNYEAQ. The trim removed 0 bases at V and 9 bases at J, leaving 9 bases unmatched. The CDR3 spans 16 residues. The chain's CDR3 is CASSLAAGGHGRELFF. In DNA form, the CDR3 reads TGTGCCAGCAGCTTAGCCGCGGGGGGCCATGGCCGGGAGCTGTTTTTT.

The chain links TRBV3-1 (or the pseudogene TRBV3-2) to TRBJ2-1; no definite D call. This CDR3 spans 14 amino acids. Germline V gene sequence: CDR1 LGHDT, CDR2 YNNKEL (reference sequence). V dropped 0 bases and J dropped 4 bases, with 7 bases sitting between them. CDR3 nucleotides: TGTGCCAGCAGCCAAGATAGCACTTACAATGAGCAGTTCTTC. This translates into CASSQDSTYNEQFF.

The rearrangement uses TRBV7-2 and TRBJ2-7, with D tentatively TRBD1 (7 bases). Trimming removed 8 bases from V and 3 bases from J, with 11 bases in between. Germline V gene sequence: CDR1 SGHTA, CDR2 FQGNSA. There are 12 residues in the CDR3. CDR3 residues: CASRGTVYEQYF. Here the CDR3 DNA reads TGTGCCAGCCGGGGGACAGTCTACGAGCAGTACTTC. The full variable domain, its missing parts supplied by reference TRBV7-2 and TRBJ2-7, is GAGVSQSPSNKVTEKGKDVELRCDPISGHTALYWYRQSLGQGLEFLIYFQGNSAPDKSGLPSDRFSAERTGGSVSTLTIQRTQQEDSAVYLCASRGTVYEQYFGPGTRLTVT.

In its sample, this clone was seen once. The chain links TRBV2 to TRBJ1-4; TRBD1 matches 8 bases. CDR1 is SNHLY, CDR2 FYNNEI, per germline. V was clipped by 6 bases and J by 0 bases; unmatched bases: 3. The CDR3 runs to 15 residues. The CDR3 DNA follows: TGTGCCAGCAGACAACAGGGGGCAACTAATGAAAAACTGTTTTTT. As protein: CASRQQGATNEKLFF.

This clone was counted a single time. The chain joins TRBV18 to TRBJ2-7; 7 bases fit TRBD1. Germline V gene data show CDR1 as KGHSH and CDR2 as LQKENI. Trimming cost V 2 bases and J 2 bases; bases outside gene matches: 6. This CDR3 is 15 amino acids long. The CDR3 DNA reads TGTGCCAGCTCACCAAGACAGGGTGGTACCTACGAGCAGTACTTC. Translated, it gives CASSPRQGGTYEQYF.

V is TRBV10-2 and J is TRBJ1-1; a possible D gene is TRBD1 (5 bases). Trimming stripped 4 bases from V and 1 base from J, with 7 bases between. Germline loops: CDR1 WSHSY, CDR2 SAAADI. The CDR3 sequence is 13 residues long. CDR3: CASSGQRNTEAFF. The DNA of the CDR3 is TGCGCCAGCAGTGGACAGAGGAACACTGAAGCTTTCTTT.

This sequence joins TRBV10-3 and TRBJ2-7; the D gene is possibly TRBD2 (6 bases). Germline values: CDR1 ENHRY, CDR2 SYGVKD. V lost 2 bases and J 2 bases, leaving 13 bases between the germline ends. The CDR3 is 15 residues long. The CDR3 coding sequence is TGTGCCATCAGTGAGCCGGGGGTGTCTCCCTACGAGCAGTACTTC. Translating it yields CAISEPGVSPYEQYF.

The CDR3: CASSSTGVPGNTIYF. In DNA form, the CDR3 reads TGTGCCAGCAGTTCAACAGGGGTACCTGGAAACACCATATATTTT. This chain joins TRBV27 and TRBJ1-3, with TRBD1 identical over 7 bases. Germline trimming cut 4 bases from V and 2 bases from J; bases unmatched to any gene: 5. The CDR3 totals 15 residues. Germline V gene data show CDR1 as MNHEY and CDR2 as SMNVEV (reference sequence).

The chain combines TRBV6-5 with TRBJ1-2, with 7 bases that match TRBD1. Germline values: CDR1 MNHEY, CDR2 SVGAGI. J gave up 4 bases and V 4 bases, and 9 bases lay outside the gene matches. The CDR3 runs to 15 residues. CDR3 protein: CASSSSGGLSYGYTF. DNA for the CDR3: TGTGCCAGCAGTTCTTCAGGGGGTCTAAGCTATGGCTACACCTTC.

The chain couples TRBV11-2 to TRBJ1-2; 12 bases map to TRBD1. Losses at the gene ends were 3 bases for V and 4 bases for J; bases not matched to a gene: 6. Looked up from germline, CDR1 is SGHAT and CDR2 is FQNNGV. This CDR3 spans 16 amino acids. The CDR3: CASSLSGTGGAYGYTF. CDR3 sequence (DNA): TGTGCCAGCAGCTTGTCCGGGACAGGGGGCGCCTATGGCTACACCTTC.

The V gene is TRBV10-3, the J gene TRBJ2-1; the D gene is possibly TRBD1 (5 bases). V was clipped by 9 bases and J by 5 bases, with 11 bases between them. Per the germline V gene, CDR1 is ENHRY and CDR2 is SYGVKD. This CDR3 is built from 12 residues. CDR3 DNA sequence: TGTGCCATTCAGGGTATCCACAATGAGCAGTTCTTC. Protein product: CAIQGIHNEQFF.

The chain combines TRBV6-1 with TRBJ2-3, with D possibly matching TRBD2 (5 bases). This CDR3 region has 16 residues. V dropped 3 bases and J dropped 2 bases, with 15 bases sitting between them. CDR1 is MNHNS and CDR2 is SASEGT in the germline V gene. DNA for the CDR3: TGTGCCAGCAGTGATAGGAGGCGGGCCACCACAGATACGCAGTATTTT. Translation gives CASSDRRRATTDTQYF.

The rearrangement links TRBV7-9 to TRBJ2-1; TRBD2 matches 8 bases. CDR3 length: 14 amino acids. V gave up 6 bases and J gave up 6 bases; unmatched junction bases: 7. CDR1 is SEHNR and CDR2 is FQNEAQ in the germline V gene (reference sequence). The CDR3 coding sequence is TGTGCCAGCAGGCCGGGACTAGTTTCCAATGAGCAGTTCTTC. Translating it yields CASRPGLVSNEQFF. Complete variable domain (other parts from reference TRBV7-9 and TRBJ2-1): DTGVSQNPRHKITKRGQNVTFRCDPISEHNRLYWYRQTLGQGPEFLTYFQNEAQLEKSRLLSDRFSAERPKGSFSTLEIQRTEQGDSAMYLCASRPGLVSNEQFFGPGTRLTVL.

The CDR3 sequence: CASRRSRGITEAFF. The DNA of the CDR3 is TGTGCCAGTAGGCGAAGCAGGGGAATCACTGAAGCTTTCTTT. J is TRBJ1-1 and V is TRBV19; tentative D call: TRBD1 (6 bases). The CDR3 consists of 14 residues. V lost 6 bases, J lost 4 bases, and 15 bases lay in between. The germline CDR1 and CDR2 sequences are LNHDA and SQIVND (reference sequence).

This clone occurred once. The chain joins TRBV21-1 to TRBJ2-7; the D call in the table, TRBD1, was not verified against the DNA. TRBV21-1 is shown as a pseudogene. This CDR3 spans 13 amino acids. The CDR3: CASSPRNQYEQYF. As DNA, the CDR3 is TGTGCCAGCAGTCCCAGGAACCAATACGAGCAGTACTTC.

The J gene is TRBJ2-5, the V gene TRBV20-1; D gene uncertain. V was clipped by 3 bases and J by 5 bases, with 4 bases between them. This CDR3 is 10 amino acids long. The germline V gene encodes CDR1 DFQATT and CDR2 SNEGSKA (reference sequence). Here the CDR3 reads CSASLETQYF. The DNA of the CDR3 is TGCAGTGCTAGTCTGGAGACCCAGTACTTC.

V usage is TRBV29-1 and J usage is TRBJ2-1; 7 bases fit TRBD2. J gave up 3 bases and V 5 bases, and 10 bases lay outside the gene matches. The CDR3 spans 15 residues. The germline CDR1 and CDR2 sequences are SQVTM and ANQGSEA. The CDR3 bases are TGCAGCGTTAGGGAAAGGAGGGAGGGCTACAATGAGCAGTTCTTC. Protein product: CSVRERREGYNEQFF.

This chain uses TRBV4-1 with TRBJ2-1, with 15 bases fitting TRBD2. Looked up from germline, CDR1 is MGHRA and CDR2 is YSYEKL. This CDR3 region has 18 residues. Trimming removed 0 bases from V and 12 bases from J; junction bases left unmatched: 12. The CDR3 reads CASSQDPGTSGGLRGQFF. As DNA, the CDR3 is TGCGCCAGCAGCCAAGATCCCGGGACTAGCGGGGGGTTGCGTGGGCAGTTCTTC.

J is TRBJ1-1 and V is TRBV15, with 7 bases aligning to TRBD1. CDR1 is LNHNV and CDR2 is YYDKDF in the germline V gene (reference sequence). The CDR3 is 14 amino acids. The J segment lost 1 base and the V segment lost 5 bases, leaving 4 bases of the junction unmatched. CDR3 sequence (DNA): TGTGCCACCAGCGCCGGGACAGCGAACACTGAAGCTTTCTTT. The encoded protein is CATSAGTANTEAFF.

This chain connects TRBV2 to TRBJ1-1; D perhaps matches TRBD1 (6 bases). Germline lookup yields CDR1 SNHLY and CDR2 FYNNEI. The CDR3 extends over 12 amino acids. V was trimmed by 4 bases and J by 9 bases, leaving 12 bases between them. In nucleotides, the CDR3 is TGTGCCAGCAGTGGCGACAGGAGTCAAGCTTTCTTT. As protein: CASSGDRSQAFF.

This clone was seen a handful of times. The chain recombines TRBV3-1 (or the pseudogene TRBV3-2) with TRBJ1-3; D ambiguous. V was pared by 4 bases and J by 2 bases, with 9 bases between. CDR1 LGHDT and CDR2 YNNKEL come from the germline V gene (reference sequence). The CDR3 spans 14 residues. CDR3 in amino acids: CASSPFIAGNTIYF. The CDR3 DNA reads TGTGCCAGCAGCCCTTTCATAGCTGGAAACACCATATATTTT.

The rearrangement joins TRBV2 to TRBJ2-1; D call uncertain. CDR1 is SNHLY and CDR2 is FYNNEI in the germline V gene. V lost 6 bases and J 7 bases, leaving 10 bases between the germline ends. The CDR3 loop spans 12 amino acids. DNA for the CDR3: TGTGCCAGCAGGCAGCTAGAAAATGAGCAGTTCTTC. This codes for CASRQLENEQFF. The complete variable domain, with remaining parts taken from reference TRBV2 and TRBJ2-1, reads EPEVTQTPSHQVTQMGQEVILRCVPISNHLYFYWYRQILGQKVEFLVSFYNNEISEKSEIFDDQFSVERPDGSNFTLKIRSTKLEDSAMYFCASRQLENEQFFGPGTRLTVL.

The gene calls are TRBV2 and TRBJ2-7; TRBD1 is a possible D gene (6 bases). This CDR3 is 14 amino acids long. Germline V gene data show CDR1 as SNHLY and CDR2 as FYNNEI. The V gene lost 10 bases and the J gene lost 2 bases, with 18 bases spanning the gap. This CDR3 is CATSGVGGTYEQYF. The CDR3 nucleotides are TGTGCCACCTCAGGGGTAGGAGGCACCTACGAGCAGTACTTC.

This sequence joins TRBV27 and TRBJ1-2, with TRBD1 identical over 8 bases. CDR3 size: 15 residues. Germline CDR1 and CDR2: MNHEY and SMNVEV (reference sequence). J lost 8 bases, V lost 6 bases, and 14 bases had no gene match. In nucleotides, the CDR3 is TGTGCCAGCAGACCCCGGACAGGGACAACTGCGGGCTACACCTTC. Translation: CASRPRTGTTAGYTF.